Shown below are 11 T cell receptor beta chains from a single sample sequenced in a study of control samples from healthy donors and cancer patients (dated by TCRdb to the early 2020s). The protocol used for the library was the immunoSEQ multiplex PCR assay. TCRdb carries this immuneACCESS record with in-frame sequences only. Its versions omit some clonotypes, under half of them owing to an unresolved V gene in the studies checked, with the rest unexplained. This sample gives tens of thousands of clones in total; roughly 87% of them show up just once. The biggest ten clones account for over 3.5% of the sample. Sequences were obtained from blood. These receptors were taken from a woman aged 50 to 60 in good health.

This chain links TRBV6-5 with TRBJ1-3; D perhaps matches TRBD1 (6 bases). CDR1 MNHEY and CDR2 SVGAGI come from the germline V gene. Between the trimmed V and J ends, which lost 6 bases and 8 bases, there was a span of 20 bases. CDR3 length: 15 residues. CDR3 nucleotides: TGTGCCAGCAGCCCGAGGGGGGGAGGAAGTGACACCATATATTTT. Translated, it gives CASSPRGGGSDTIYF.

In this sample, this clone turned up once. V usage is TRBV30 and J usage is TRBJ1-2; D is undetermined. V dropped 4 bases and J dropped 0 bases, with 12 bases sitting between them. The CDR3 contains 14 residues. Germline CDR1 GTSNPN, CDR2 SVGIG (reference sequence). The CDR3 is CAWKIKTPNYGYTF. The CDR3 bases are TGTGCCTGGAAGATCAAAACCCCTAACTATGGCTACACCTTC.

The V gene is TRBV27, the J gene TRBJ2-7; maybe TRBD2 (5 bases). Germline V gives CDR1 MNHEY, CDR2 SMNVEV (reference sequence). V shed 5 bases and J shed 0 bases, with 14 bases lying between them. CDR3 length: 15 amino acids. The CDR3 spells CASSARLGSSYEQYF. The DNA of the CDR3 is TGTGCCAGCAGTGCGCGACTGGGGAGCTCCTACGAGCAGTACTTC.

The sample holds a few counts of this clone. The chain links TRBV3-1 (or the pseudogene TRBV3-2) to TRBJ1-1; a possible D gene is TRBD1 (6 bases). Trimming removed 4 bases at V and 8 bases at J, with 17 bases between. Germline assignment: CDR1 LGHDT and CDR2 YNNKEL (reference sequence). This CDR3 has 14 residues. In nucleotides, the CDR3 is TGTGCCAGCAGCCGTCTACAGGCGGGGGGCGAAGCTTTCTTT. This encodes CASSRLQAGGEAFF.

The genes are TRBV5-5 and TRBJ2-7; 9 bases line up with TRBD1. J lost 2 bases, V lost 0 bases, and 3 bases had no gene match. CDR3 length: 15 residues. CDR1 is SGHKS, CDR2 YYEKEE, per germline (reference sequence). The CDR3 here is CASSLGTGDTYEQYF. CDR3 in DNA: TGTGCCAGCAGCTTGGGGACAGGGGACACCTACGAGCAGTACTTC.

V usage is TRBV5-4 and J usage is TRBJ2-5, with D perhaps matching TRBD2 (6 bases). This CDR3 is built from 15 residues. The V gene lost 0 bases and the J gene lost 6 bases, with 15 bases spanning the gap. Germline assignment: CDR1 SGHNT and CDR2 YYREEE (reference sequence). Written as DNA, the CDR3 is TGTGCCAGCAGCTTGGACTTGACTAGTATTAAGACCCAGTACTTC. This codes for CASSLDLTSIKTQYF.

V and J are TRBV7-9 and TRBJ2-5; D possibly corresponds to TRBD1 (6 bases). Germline V gene sequence: CDR1 SEHNR, CDR2 FQNEAQ (reference sequence). The CDR3 runs to 14 residues. Trimming pared 3 bases from V and 2 bases from J, leaving 10 bases between. In nucleotides, the CDR3 is TGTGCCAGCAGCTTCCAGGGGATACAAGAGACCCAGTACTTC. It codes for CASSFQGIQETQYF.

The V gene is TRBV5-1, the J gene TRBJ2-3; D ambiguous. CDR3 length equals 16 residues. V lost 4 bases and J 6 bases, leaving 21 bases between the germline ends. Germline CDR1 SGHRS, CDR2 YFSETQ. The CDR3 DNA reads TGCGCCAGCAGCACCGGACCCCTGTCCCGCAGGGATACGCAGTATTTT. Protein: CASSTGPLSRRDTQYF.

The chain recombines TRBV18 with TRBJ2-1; D is unclear. Looked up from germline, CDR1 is KGHSH and CDR2 is LQKENI. Trimming removed 5 bases at V and 0 bases at J, with 11 bases between. The CDR3 has 15 amino acids. The CDR3 sequence is CASSGSTGSYNEQFF. The CDR3 region has the DNA TGTGCCAGCTCAGGTTCAACTGGCTCCTACAATGAGCAGTTCTTC.

The chain has TRBV5-1 and TRBJ1-2; D gene uncertain. CDR1 and CDR2 from the germline V gene are SGHRS and YFSETQ. With 9 bases removed from V and 4 bases from J, the gap between germline ends came to 16 bases. This CDR3 region has 13 residues. CDR3 DNA sequence: TGCGCCACCAGTCTCAATGGTCTCTATGGCTACACCTTC. This encodes CATSLNGLYGYTF.

V gene TRBV19 combines with J gene TRBJ1-5; D not certain. The CDR3 is 14 residues long. V was trimmed by 4 bases and J by 5 bases, leaving 12 bases between them. Germline values: CDR1 LNHDA, CDR2 SQIVND (reference sequence). The CDR3 DNA reads TGTGCCAGTAGTACGGAGGGTCCTCATCAGCCCCAGCATTTT. The encoded protein is CASSTEGPHQPQHF.